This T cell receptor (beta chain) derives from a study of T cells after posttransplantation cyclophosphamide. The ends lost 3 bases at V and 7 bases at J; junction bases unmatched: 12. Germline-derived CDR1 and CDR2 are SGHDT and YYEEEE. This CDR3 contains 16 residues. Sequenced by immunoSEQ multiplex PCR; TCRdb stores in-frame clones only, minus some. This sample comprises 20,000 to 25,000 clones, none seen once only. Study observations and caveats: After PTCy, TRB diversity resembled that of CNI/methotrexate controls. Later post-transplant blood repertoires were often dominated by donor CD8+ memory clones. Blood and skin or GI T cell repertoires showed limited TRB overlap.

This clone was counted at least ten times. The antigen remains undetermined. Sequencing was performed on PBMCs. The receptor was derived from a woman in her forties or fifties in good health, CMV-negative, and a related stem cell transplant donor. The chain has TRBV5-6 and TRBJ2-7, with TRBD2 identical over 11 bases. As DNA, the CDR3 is TGTGCCAGCAGCTACCCGGGACTAGCGGAGCCAGGAGAGCAGTACTTC. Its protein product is CASSYPGLAEPGEQYF.